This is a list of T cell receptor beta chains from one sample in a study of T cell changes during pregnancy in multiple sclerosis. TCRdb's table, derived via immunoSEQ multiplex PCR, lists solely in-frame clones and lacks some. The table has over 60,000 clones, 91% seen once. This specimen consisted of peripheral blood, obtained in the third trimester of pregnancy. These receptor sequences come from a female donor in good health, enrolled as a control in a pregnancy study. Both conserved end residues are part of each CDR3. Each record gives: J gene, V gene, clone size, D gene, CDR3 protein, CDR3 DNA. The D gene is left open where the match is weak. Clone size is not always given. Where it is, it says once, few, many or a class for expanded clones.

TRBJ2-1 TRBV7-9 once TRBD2 CASSFAAGGIRNEQFF TGTGCCAGCAGCTTTGCAGCGGGAGGGATTAGGAATGAGCAGTTCTTC
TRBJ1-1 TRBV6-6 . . CASSYNPSVKAFF TGTGCCAGCAGTTATAATCCGAGCGTAAAAGCTTTCTTT
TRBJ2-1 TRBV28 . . CASITSLTGLLHREQFF TGTGCCAGCATAACAAGCTTAACGGGACTTCTTCATCGGGAGCAGTTCTTC
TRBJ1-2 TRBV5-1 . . CASSVTGPRTYGYTF TGCGCCAGCAGCGTAACAGGGCCAAGAACGTATGGCTACACCTTC
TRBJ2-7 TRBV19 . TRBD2 CASSTQGLAGGTEQYF TGTGCCAGTAGTACCCAGGGACTAGCGGGAGGAACCGAGCAGTACTTC
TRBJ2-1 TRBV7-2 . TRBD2 CASIPRAGGGLGGYNEQFF TGTGCCAGCATCCCTCGAGCGGGAGGCGGACTTGGGGGTTACAATGAGCAGTTCTTC
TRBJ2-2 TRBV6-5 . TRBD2 CASSYPGGRTGELFF TGTGCCAGCAGTTATCCCGGGGGGAGGACCGGGGAGCTGTTTTTT
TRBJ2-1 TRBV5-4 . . CASRFVGTSEQFF TGTGCCAGCAGATTCGTCGGGACTTCTGAGCAGTTCTTC
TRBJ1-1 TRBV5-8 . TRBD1 CASSFSGGFTEAFF TGTGCCAGCAGCTTTTCAGGGGGCTTCACTGAAGCTTTCTTT
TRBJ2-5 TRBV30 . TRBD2 CAWSSLAGGNRETQYF TGTGCCTGGAGTAGCCTAGCGGGAGGGAATCGAGAGACCCAGTACTTC
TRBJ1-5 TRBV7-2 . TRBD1 CASSPTGGDQPQHF TGTGCCAGCAGCCCTACAGGGGGGGATCAGCCCCAGCATTTT
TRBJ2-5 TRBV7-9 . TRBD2 CASSRGTSGGQETQYF TGTGCCAGCAGCCGTGGGACTAGCGGGGGACAAGAGACCCAGTACTTC
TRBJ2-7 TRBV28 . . CASSSRLSYEQYF TGTGCCAGCAGCTCCAGGCTTTCCTACGAGCAGTACTTC
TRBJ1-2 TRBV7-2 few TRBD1 CASSSGTGDGYTF TGTGCCAGCAGCTCCGGGACAGGGGATGGCTACACCTTC
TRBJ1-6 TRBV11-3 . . CASSFISNSPLHF TGTGCCAGCAGCTTTATAAGCAATTCACCCCTCCACTTT
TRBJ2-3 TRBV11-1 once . CASSRTRGTDTQYF TGTGCCAGCAGCCGGACAAGGGGCACAGATACGCAGTATTTT
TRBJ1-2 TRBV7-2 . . CASSPFGGSGGYTF TGTGCCAGCAGCCCATTCGGGGGGTCGGGTGGCTACACCTTC
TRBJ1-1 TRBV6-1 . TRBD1 CASSDTGDLKNTEAFF TGTGCCAGCAGTGATACAGGGGACCTTAAAAACACTGAAGCTTTCTTT
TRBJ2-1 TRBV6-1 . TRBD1 CASSARTGVNEQFF TGTGCCAGCAGTGCCCGGACAGGGGTCAATGAGCAGTTCTTC
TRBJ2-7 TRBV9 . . CASSEGRQASSYEQYF TGTGCCAGCAGCGAGGGACGACAGGCGAGCTCCTACGAGCAGTACTTC
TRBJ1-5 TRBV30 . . CAWSVGGQPQHF TGTGCCTGGAGTGTGGGGGGTCAGCCCCAGCATTTT
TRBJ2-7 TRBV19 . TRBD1 CASSIVAGGNEQYF TGTGCCAGTAGTATAGTCGCAGGGGGCAACGAGCAGTACTTC
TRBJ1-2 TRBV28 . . CASRAGNKYGYTF TGTGCCAGCAGGGCAGGGAATAAGTATGGCTACACCTTC
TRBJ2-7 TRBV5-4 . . CASTDPGLPYEQYF TGTGCCAGCACCGACCCCGGACTGCCCTACGAGCAGTACTTC
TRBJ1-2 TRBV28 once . CATNPRRGGYTF TGTGCCACCAACCCCCGGCGGGGCGGCTACACCTTC
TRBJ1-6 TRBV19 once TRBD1 CASSIATGDNSPLHF TGTGCCAGTAGTATAGCGACAGGGGATAATTCACCCCTCCACTTT
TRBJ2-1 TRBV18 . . CASSPGELNNEQFF TGTGCCAGCTCACCGGGAGAACTGAACAATGAGCAGTTCTTC
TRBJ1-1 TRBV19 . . CASSMAGMNTEAFF TGTGCCAGTAGTATGGCAGGGATGAACACTGAAGCTTTCTTT
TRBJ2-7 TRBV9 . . CASSRGAEQYF TGTGCCAGCAGCCGGGGGGCCGAGCAGTACTTC